Below are 21 T cell receptor beta chains sequenced from a single sample in a study of graft-versus-host responses after intestinal transplantation. No antigen has been identified for these receptors. Data came from immunoSEQ multiplex PCR; TCRdb stores just in-frame clones and leaves some out. The table shows tens of thousands of clones, with roughly 90% occurring only once. Sequencing was performed on unstimulated CD8+ T cells sorted from spleen or lymph node cells, taken before intestinal transplant. These receptors all come from a human donor who received an intestinal transplant.

The chain uses TRBV7-8 and TRBJ2-1; 15 positions agree with TRBD2. CDR3 length equals 20 residues. The V gene's germline CDR1 is SGHVS and CDR2 FQNEAQ. Germline trimming cut 1 base from V and 3 bases from J; bases unmatched to any gene: 10. The CDR3 DNA is TGTGCCAGCAGCTTAGGGACGGGAGCGGGACTAGCGGGGGGCTACAATGAGCAGTTCTTC. Its protein is CASSLGTGAGLAGGYNEQFF.

This sequence joins TRBV6-1 and TRBJ1-5; no reliable D call. Trimming stripped 10 bases from V and 4 bases from J, with 17 bases between. The CDR3 contains 14 residues. Germline-derived CDR1 and CDR2 are MNHNS and SASEGT. This CDR3 is CAIHSAGRNQPQHF. The CDR3 bases are TGTGCCATACACTCGGCAGGCAGGAATCAGCCCCAGCATTTT.

This chain links TRBV5-1 with TRBJ2-5; the match to TRBD2 covers 9 bases. The CDR3 runs 14 residues. Germline V gene data show CDR1 as SGHRS and CDR2 as YFSETQ. V dropped 5 bases and J dropped 4; count of bases not matched to a gene: 6. The CDR3 reads CASSPAGGGETQYF. In DNA form, the CDR3 reads TGCGCCAGCAGTCCAGCGGGGGGTGGAGAGACCCAGTACTTC.

J is TRBJ1-1 and V is TRBV10-1; no firm D call. V lost 0 bases and J 7 bases, leaving 12 bases between the germline ends. CDR1 and CDR2 from the germline V gene are WNHNN and SYGVQD (reference sequence). The CDR3 has 14 amino acids. In nucleotides, the CDR3 is TGCGCCAGCAGTGAGTCGCAGCTAACGGGTGAAGCTTTCTTT. Protein product: CASSESQLTGEAFF.

The chain couples TRBV2 to TRBJ2-7; 13 nucleotides line up with TRBD2. The CDR3 covers 16 residues. Germline lookup yields CDR1 SNHLY and CDR2 FYNNEI. V lost 8 bases to trimming and J lost 0 bases; unmatched junction nucleotides: 7. Here the CDR3 DNA reads TGTGCCAGCGTAGGACTAGCGGGGGATCACTCCTACGAGCAGTACTTC. Translation: CASVGLAGDHSYEQYF.

This chain links TRBV5-1 with TRBJ2-7; D is unresolved. Trimming shortened V by 0 bases and J by 1 base, and 11 bases separated the two germline ends. The CDR3 covers 15 residues. Per the germline V gene, CDR1 is SGHRS and CDR2 is YFSETQ. CDR3 in amino acids: CASSLDRSPSYEQYF. The CDR3 DNA sequence: TGCGCCAGCAGCTTGGATCGGTCCCCTTCCTACGAGCAGTACTTC.

CDR3 sequence: CSVEHRGRESGELFF. The CDR3 DNA reads as TGCAGCGTTGAACATAGGGGGAGGGAGTCCGGGGAGCTGTTTTTT. This rearrangement joins TRBV29-1 to TRBJ2-2; D might be TRBD2 (7 bases). Trimming cost V 2 bases and J 6 bases, with 16 bases left between them. The V gene's germline CDR1 is SQVTM and CDR2 ANQGSEA. The CDR3 contains 15 residues.

The V call is TRBV5-1, the J call TRBJ2-5; tentative D call: TRBD1 (5 bases). CDR1 and CDR2 (germline): SGHRS, YFSETQ. CDR3 size: 14 residues. V was shortened by 0 bases and J by 5 bases, with 11 bases between the two germline ends. CDR3 sequence (DNA): TGCGCCAGCAGCTTGGTTTGGGGCCAGGAGACCCAGTACTTC. Its translation: CASSLVWGQETQYF.

The table lists this clone with a count of one. The chain combines TRBV5-1 with TRBJ2-1; TRBD1 agrees at 12 bases. The CDR3 has 16 amino acids. Trimming removed 2 bases from V and 10 bases from J; junction bases left unmatched: 10. Germline V gene data show CDR1 as SGHRS and CDR2 as YFSETQ. The chain's CDR3 is CASSFTGTGGAEEQFF. The CDR3, as DNA: TGCGCCAGCAGCTTCACCGGGACAGGGGGCGCGGAAGAGCAGTTCTTC.

CDR3 in amino acids: CASSILLSGDYEQYF. In DNA, the CDR3 is TGTGCCAGTAGTATCTTATTGTCCGGGGACTACGAGCAGTACTTC. The rearrangement uses TRBV19 and TRBJ2-7; possible D gene TRBD2, 5 bases. This CDR3 comprises 15 residues. Trimming shortened V by 3 bases and J by 3 bases, and 15 bases separated the two germline ends. Germline values: CDR1 LNHDA, CDR2 SQIVND (reference sequence).

The chain has TRBV4-2 and TRBJ2-1; tentative D call: TRBD2 (7 bases). This CDR3 region has 19 residues. V was trimmed by 0 bases and J by 1 base, leaving 19 bases between them. CDR1 is LGHNA and CDR2 is YNFKEQ in the germline V gene. Written as DNA, the CDR3 is TGTGCCAGCAGCCAAGAAAGTGGGGGGGCTAGTCGGTCCTACAATGAGCAGTTCTTC. This codes for CASSQESGGASRSYNEQFF.

The chain couples TRBV7-9 to TRBJ2-1; 8 nucleotides line up with TRBD2. The CDR3 covers 14 residues. Germline CDR1 SEHNR, CDR2 FQNEAQ (reference sequence). V was pared by 8 bases and J by 4 bases, with 7 bases of the junction left unmatched. CDR3 sequence (DNA): TGTGCCAGCCAAGCCAGCGGGGGATACAATGAGCAGTTCTTC. Residues: CASQASGGYNEQFF.

The V gene is TRBV29-1, the J gene TRBJ2-3; TRBD2 aligns across 11 bases. The CDR3 sequence is 17 residues long. The V and J ends lost 0 bases and 1 base, in that order; junction bases with no gene match: 6. Germline CDR1 and CDR2: SQVTM and ANQGSEA. The CDR3 nucleotides read TGCAGCGTTGAAGATCTTGAGACTAGCGGGGGCACAGATACGCAGTATTTT. This encodes CSVEDLETSGGTDTQYF.

The genes are TRBV6-1 and TRBJ2-7; possibly TRBD2 for D (7 bases). This CDR3 has 16 amino acids. The ends were cut back, 3 bases at V and 5 bases at J, with 20 bases in the middle. Germline CDR1 and CDR2: MNHNS and SASEGT. CDR3 in DNA: TGTGCCAGCAGTGACCTAGGGTGGGAGGGGGGCGACGAGCAGTACTTC. Amino acids: CASSDLGWEGGDEQYF.

The V and J genes are TRBV6-5 and TRBJ2-1, with D maybe TRBD1 (5 bases). CDR1 and CDR2 from the germline V gene are MNHEY and SVGAGI. CDR3 length: 14 residues. V lost 4 bases and J 2 bases, leaving 9 bases between the germline ends. CDR3 amino acids: CASSSADTYNEQFF. The CDR3 nucleotides are TGTGCCAGCAGTTCCGCGGACACCTACAATGAGCAGTTCTTC.

The chain couples TRBV5-8 to TRBJ2-1, with D possibly matching TRBD1 (6 bases). Per germline, CDR1 SGHTS and CDR2 YDEGEE. The CDR3 runs to 16 residues. V was cut by 0 bases and J by 8 bases, with 18 bases left in between. The CDR3 sequence is CASSLVVGHNSHEQFF. CDR3 DNA: TGTGCCAGCAGCTTGGTGGTGGGACATAATTCCCATGAGCAGTTCTTC.

The J gene is TRBJ2-7, the V gene TRBV7-2, with 8 bases aligning to TRBD2. The CDR3 loop spans 14 amino acids. The V gene's germline CDR1 is SGHTA and CDR2 FQGNSA. With V trimmed by 4 bases and J by 3 bases, 5 bases remained unmatched. The CDR3, as DNA: TGTGCCAGCAGCTCAGCGGGAGCTCTCTACGAGCAGTACTTC. Its protein product is CASSSAGALYEQYF.

The gene calls are TRBV6-1 and TRBJ2-7, with 10 bases that match TRBD1. Unmatched junction bases numbered 3, after V lost 6 bases and J lost 1 base. Per germline, CDR1 MNHNS and CDR2 SASEGT. The CDR3 covers 14 residues. CDR3 DNA sequence: TGTGCCAGCAGGGGGGGACAGGGGTCCTACGAGCAGTACTTC. Translation gives CASRGGQGSYEQYF.

The rearrangement uses TRBV30 and TRBJ2-5, with 7 bases fitting TRBD1. CDR1 is GTSNPN, CDR2 SVGIG, per germline (reference sequence). V lost 2 bases to trimming and J lost 4 bases; unmatched junction nucleotides: 7. The CDR3 extends over 14 amino acids. The CDR3 region has the DNA TGTGCCTGGAGTCCAGGACAGGTGGGAGAGACCCAGTACTTC. Amino acid sequence: CAWSPGQVGETQYF.

V is TRBV7-2 and J is TRBJ1-6; unclear D gene. Trimming removed 0 bases from V and 10 bases from J, with 10 bases in between. Germline-derived CDR1 and CDR2 are SGHTA and FQGNSA. The CDR3 contains 14 residues. CDR3 DNA: TGTGCCAGCAGCTTAGCGGGAGTTTTCTCACCCCTCCACTTT. Translating gives CASSLAGVFSPLHF. The variable domain in full, completed from reference TRBV7-2 and TRBJ1-6, reads GAGVSQSPSNKVTEKGKDVELRCDPISGHTALYWYRQSLGQGLEFLIYFQGNSAPDKSGLPSDRFSAERTGGSVSTLTIQRTQQEDSAVYLCASSLAGVFSPLHFGNGTRLTVT.

V gene TRBV6-6 combines with J gene TRBJ1-5; possibly TRBD1 for D (6 bases). CDR1 and CDR2 from the germline V gene are MNHNY and SVGAGI (reference sequence). The CDR3 runs 15 residues. Trimming shortened V by 0 bases and J by 9 bases, and 15 bases separated the two germline ends. The CDR3 region has the DNA TGTGCCAGCAGTTACTCGTCGGACAGTCTAAGGCCCCAGCATTTT. Translated, it gives CASSYSSDSLRPQHF.